The rows below give T cell receptor beta chains drawn from one sample of a study of shared clonotypes between healthy human individuals. The repertoire was sequenced with immunoSEQ multiplex PCR; TCRdb's copy has only in-frame clones and lacks some. The table has about 580,000 clones, about 98% seen once. Sequenced: naive CD8+ T cells sorted from blood. Receptors originate from a man aged 30 to 39 in good health. Each CDR3 is given with its conserved first and last residue. A D gene is named only where the DNA matches it firmly.

J	V	D	CDR3
TRBJ2-5	TRBV29-1	.	CSVFVTDETQYF
TRBJ2-7	TRBV7-8	.	CASSLVQISAEPYEQYF
TRBJ2-1	TRBV5-4	.	CASSPTGYEQFF
TRBJ1-4	TRBV28	TRBD1	CASRYLGAMTGGPNEKLFF
TRBJ2-1	TRBV14	TRBD2	CASSQLAGPNEQFF
TRBJ2-5	TRBV23-1	TRBD2	CGGGLAGNHETQYF
TRBJ1-5	TRBV7-2	.	CASSLAYRNNQPQHF
TRBJ2-5	TRBV10-3	TRBD1	CAISEKTGGQETQYF
TRBJ2-1	TRBV7-2	TRBD2	CASSSGTSGYNEQFF
TRBJ2-7	TRBV19	.	CASGDRAYEQYF
TRBJ2-6	TRBV2	.	CASSAGVGANVLTF
TRBJ2-7	TRBV7-2	TRBD2	CASSPAGSNEQYF
TRBJ1-2	TRBV19	.	CASSNFWTTDGYTF
TRBJ2-1	TRBV18	TRBD1	CASSPGTASSYNEQFF
TRBJ1-2	TRBV5-1	TRBD1	CASSPPTDRVGYTF
TRBJ2-7	TRBV14	.	CASSHQGLSYEQYF
TRBJ1-1	TRBV5-8	TRBD1	CASSWRDRGRNTEAFF
TRBJ1-4	TRBV11-2	.	CASSLDLGGGEKLFF
TRBJ1-5	TRBV4-1	.	CASSQEAGLSQPQHF
TRBJ2-1	TRBV28	.	CASSTGWDNEQFF
TRBJ2-5	TRBV2	TRBD2	CAWTSGPGQETQYF
TRBJ2-7	TRBV27	.	CASSFGRLVGEQYF
TRBJ1-2	TRBV6-1	TRBD1	CASSDLTGGVLDGYTF
TRBJ2-7	TRBV5-1	TRBD2	CASSLVITSGDYEQYF
TRBJ2-3	TRBV5-1	TRBD2	CASSPYTGGGTDTQYF
TRBJ2-1	TRBV4-1	TRBD2	CASSQEDLAGDFEQFF